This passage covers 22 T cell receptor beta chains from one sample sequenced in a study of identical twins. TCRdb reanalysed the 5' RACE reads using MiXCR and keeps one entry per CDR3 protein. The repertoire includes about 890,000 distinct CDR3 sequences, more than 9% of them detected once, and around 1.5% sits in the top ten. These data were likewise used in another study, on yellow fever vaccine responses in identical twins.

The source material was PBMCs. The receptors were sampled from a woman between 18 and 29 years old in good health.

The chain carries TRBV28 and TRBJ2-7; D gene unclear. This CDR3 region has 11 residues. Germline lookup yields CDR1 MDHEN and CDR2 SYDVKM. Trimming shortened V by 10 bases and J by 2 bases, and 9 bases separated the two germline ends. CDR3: CATGDPYEQYF. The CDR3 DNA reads TGTGCCACCGGCGACCCCTACGAGCAGTACTTC. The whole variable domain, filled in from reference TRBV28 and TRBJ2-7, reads DVKVTQSSRYLVKRTGEKVFLECVQDMDHENMFWYRQDPGLGLRLIYFSYDVKMKEKGDIPEGYSVSREKKERFSLILESASTNQTSMYLCATGDPYEQYFGPGTRLTVT.

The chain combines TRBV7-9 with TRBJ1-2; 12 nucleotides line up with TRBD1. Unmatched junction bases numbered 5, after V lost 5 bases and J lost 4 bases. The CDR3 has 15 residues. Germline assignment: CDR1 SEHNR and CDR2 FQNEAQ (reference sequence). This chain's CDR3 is CASSPGTGGPYGYTF. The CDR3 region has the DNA TGTGCCAGCAGCCCCGGGACAGGGGGCCCCTATGGCTACACCTTC.

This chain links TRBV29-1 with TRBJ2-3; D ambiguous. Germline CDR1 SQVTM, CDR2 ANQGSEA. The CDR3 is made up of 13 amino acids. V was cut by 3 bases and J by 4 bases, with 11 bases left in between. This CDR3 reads CSVEVDRSDTQYF. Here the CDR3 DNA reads TGCAGCGTTGAGGTTGATCGGTCAGATACGCAGTATTTT.

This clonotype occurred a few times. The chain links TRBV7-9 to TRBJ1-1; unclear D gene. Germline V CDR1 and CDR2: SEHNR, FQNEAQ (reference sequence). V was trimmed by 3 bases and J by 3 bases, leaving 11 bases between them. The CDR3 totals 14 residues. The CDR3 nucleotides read TGTGCCAGCAGCTTGACCATTGGAGACACTGAAGCTTTCTTT. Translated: CASSLTIGDTEAFF.

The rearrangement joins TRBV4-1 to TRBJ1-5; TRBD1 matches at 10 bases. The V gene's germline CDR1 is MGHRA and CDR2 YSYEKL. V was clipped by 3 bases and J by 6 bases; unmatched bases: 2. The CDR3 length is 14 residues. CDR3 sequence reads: CASSQDRGSQPQHF. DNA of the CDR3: TGCGCCAGCAGCCAGGACAGGGGGAGTCAGCCCCAGCATTTT.

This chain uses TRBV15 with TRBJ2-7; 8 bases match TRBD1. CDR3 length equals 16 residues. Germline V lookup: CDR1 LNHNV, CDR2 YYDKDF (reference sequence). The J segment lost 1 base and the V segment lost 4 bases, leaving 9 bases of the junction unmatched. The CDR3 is CATSKETGVKSYEQYF. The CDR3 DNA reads TGTGCCACCAGCAAGGAGACAGGGGTTAAGTCCTACGAGCAGTACTTC.

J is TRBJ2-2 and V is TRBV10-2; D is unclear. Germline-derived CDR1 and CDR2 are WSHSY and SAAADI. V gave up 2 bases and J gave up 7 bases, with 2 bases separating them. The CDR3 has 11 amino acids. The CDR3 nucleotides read TGCGCCAGCAGTGAGAACGGGGAGCTGTTTTTT. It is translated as CASSENGELFF.

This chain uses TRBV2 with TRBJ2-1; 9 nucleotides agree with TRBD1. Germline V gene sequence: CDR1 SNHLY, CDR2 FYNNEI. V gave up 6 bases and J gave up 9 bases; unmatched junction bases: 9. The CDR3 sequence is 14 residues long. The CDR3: CASRETGGSGEQFF. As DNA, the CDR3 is TGTGCCAGCAGGGAGACAGGGGGGTCTGGTGAGCAGTTCTTC.

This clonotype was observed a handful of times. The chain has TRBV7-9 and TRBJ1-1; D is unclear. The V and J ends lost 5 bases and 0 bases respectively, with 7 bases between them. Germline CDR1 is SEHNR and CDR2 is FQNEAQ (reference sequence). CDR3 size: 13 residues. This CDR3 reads CASSPAMNTEAFF. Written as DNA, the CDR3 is TGTGCCAGCAGCCCAGCCATGAACACTGAAGCTTTCTTT.

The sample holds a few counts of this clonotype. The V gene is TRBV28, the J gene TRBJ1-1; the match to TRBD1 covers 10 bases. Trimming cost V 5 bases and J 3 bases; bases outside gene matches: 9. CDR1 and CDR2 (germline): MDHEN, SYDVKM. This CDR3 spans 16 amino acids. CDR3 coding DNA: TGTGCCAGCAGTACCTACCCGGGGACAGGGGACACTGAAGCTTTCTTT. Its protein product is CASSTYPGTGDTEAFF.

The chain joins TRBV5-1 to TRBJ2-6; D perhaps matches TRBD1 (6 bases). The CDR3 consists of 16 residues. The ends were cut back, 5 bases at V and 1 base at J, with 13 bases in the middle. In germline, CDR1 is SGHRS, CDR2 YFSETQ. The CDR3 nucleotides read TGCGCCAGCAGGACAGGCGCGCCTTCTGGGGCCAACGTCCTGACTTTC. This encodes CASRTGAPSGANVLTF.

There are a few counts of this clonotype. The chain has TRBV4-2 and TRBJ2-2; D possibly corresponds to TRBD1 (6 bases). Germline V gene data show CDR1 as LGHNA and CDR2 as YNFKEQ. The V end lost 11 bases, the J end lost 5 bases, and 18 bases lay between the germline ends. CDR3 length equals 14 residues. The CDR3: CAAGQARGTGELFF. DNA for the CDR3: TGTGCCGCGGGTCAAGCAAGGGGGACCGGGGAGCTGTTTTTT.

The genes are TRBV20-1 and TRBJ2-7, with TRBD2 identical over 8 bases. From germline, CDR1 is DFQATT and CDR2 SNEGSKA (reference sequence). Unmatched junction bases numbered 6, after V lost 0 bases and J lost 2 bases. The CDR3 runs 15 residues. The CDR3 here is CSARDPAGGTYEQYF. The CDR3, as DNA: TGCAGTGCTAGAGATCCGGCGGGAGGTACCTACGAGCAGTACTTC.

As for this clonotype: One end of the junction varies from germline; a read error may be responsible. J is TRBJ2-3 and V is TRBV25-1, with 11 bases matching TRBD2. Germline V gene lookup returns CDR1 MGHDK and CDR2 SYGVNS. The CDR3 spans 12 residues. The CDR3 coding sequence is TGTGCCAGCAGTGACACTAGCGGGGGTTTGGATTTT. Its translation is CASSDTSGGLDF. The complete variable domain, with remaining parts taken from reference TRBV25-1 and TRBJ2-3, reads EADIYQTPRYLVIGTGKKITLECSQTMGHDKMYWYQQDPGMELHLIHYSYGVNSTEKGDLSSESTVSRIRTEHFPLTLESARPSHTSQYLCASSDTSGGLDFGPGTRLTVL.

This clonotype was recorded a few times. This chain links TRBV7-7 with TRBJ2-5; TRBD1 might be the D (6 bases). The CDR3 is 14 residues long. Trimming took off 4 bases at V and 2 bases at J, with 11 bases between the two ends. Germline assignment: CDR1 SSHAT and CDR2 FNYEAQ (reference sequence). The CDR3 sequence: CASSSRDKQETQYF. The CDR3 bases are TGTGCCAGCAGCTCCCGGGACAAGCAAGAGACCCAGTACTTC. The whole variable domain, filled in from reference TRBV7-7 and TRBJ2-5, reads GAGVSQSPRYKVTKRGQDVTLRCDPISSHATLYWYQQALGQGPEFLTYFNYEAQPDKSGLPSDRFSAERPEGSISTLTIQRTEQRDSAMYRCASSSRDKQETQYFGPGTRLLVL.

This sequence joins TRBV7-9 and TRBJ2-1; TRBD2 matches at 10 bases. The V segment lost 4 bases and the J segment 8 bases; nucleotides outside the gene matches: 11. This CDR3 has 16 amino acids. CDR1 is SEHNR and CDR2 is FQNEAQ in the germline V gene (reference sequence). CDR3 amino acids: CASSSPGTSVDHEQFF. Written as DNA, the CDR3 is TGTGCCAGCAGCTCTCCCGGGACTAGCGTAGACCATGAGCAGTTCTTC. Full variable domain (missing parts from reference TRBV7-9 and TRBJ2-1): DTGVSQNPRHKITKRGQNVTFRCDPISEHNRLYWYRQTLGQGPEFLTYFQNEAQLEKSRLLSDRFSAERPKGSFSTLEIQRTEQGDSAMYLCASSSPGTSVDHEQFFGPGTRLTVL.

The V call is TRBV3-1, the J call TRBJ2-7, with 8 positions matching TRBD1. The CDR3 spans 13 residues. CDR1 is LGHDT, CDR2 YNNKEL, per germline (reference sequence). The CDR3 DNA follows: TGTGCCAGCAGCCGGACAGGGACCCACGAGCGGTACGTC. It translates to CASSRTGTHERYV.

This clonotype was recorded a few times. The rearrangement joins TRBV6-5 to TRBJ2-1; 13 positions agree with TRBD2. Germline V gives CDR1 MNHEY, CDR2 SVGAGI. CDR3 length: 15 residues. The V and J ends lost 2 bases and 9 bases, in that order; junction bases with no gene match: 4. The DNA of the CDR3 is TGTGCCAGCAGTTACGGACTAGCGGGAGTTGGTGAGCAGTTCTTC. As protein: CASSYGLAGVGEQFF.

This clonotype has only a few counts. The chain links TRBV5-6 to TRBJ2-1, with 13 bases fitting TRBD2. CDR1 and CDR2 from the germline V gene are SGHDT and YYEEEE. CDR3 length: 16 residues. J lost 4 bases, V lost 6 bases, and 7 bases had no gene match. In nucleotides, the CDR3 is TGTGCCAGCATCCTAGGGGGACTAGCGGGGTACAATGAGCAGTTCTTC. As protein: CASILGGLAGYNEQFF. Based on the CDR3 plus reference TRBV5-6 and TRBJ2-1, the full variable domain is DAGVTQSPTHLIKTRGQQVTLRCSPKSGHDTVSWYQQALGQGPQFIFQYYEEEERQRGNFPDRFSGHQFPNYSSELNVNALLLGDSALYLCASILGGLAGYNEQFFGPGTRLTVL.

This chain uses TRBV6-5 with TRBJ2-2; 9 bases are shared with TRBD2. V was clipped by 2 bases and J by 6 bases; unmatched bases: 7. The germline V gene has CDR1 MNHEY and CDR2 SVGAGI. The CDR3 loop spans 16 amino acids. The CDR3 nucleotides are TGTGCCAGCAGTTACGGGGCGGGAGGGGTTGCCGGGGAGCTGTTTTTT. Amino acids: CASSYGAGGVAGELFF.

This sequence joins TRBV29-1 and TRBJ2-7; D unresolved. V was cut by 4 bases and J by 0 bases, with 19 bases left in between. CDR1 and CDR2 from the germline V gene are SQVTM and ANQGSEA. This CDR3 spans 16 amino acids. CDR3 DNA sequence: TGCAGCGTTGTCTTCTTCCGGTCAGGTGCCTCCTACGAGCAGTACTTC. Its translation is CSVVFFRSGASYEQYF.

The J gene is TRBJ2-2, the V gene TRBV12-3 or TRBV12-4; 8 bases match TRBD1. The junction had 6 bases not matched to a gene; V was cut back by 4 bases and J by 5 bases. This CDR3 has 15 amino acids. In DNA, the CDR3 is TGTGCCAGCAGTTATGAAACAGGGGGAACCGGGGAGCTGTTTTTT. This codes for CASSYETGGTGELFF.